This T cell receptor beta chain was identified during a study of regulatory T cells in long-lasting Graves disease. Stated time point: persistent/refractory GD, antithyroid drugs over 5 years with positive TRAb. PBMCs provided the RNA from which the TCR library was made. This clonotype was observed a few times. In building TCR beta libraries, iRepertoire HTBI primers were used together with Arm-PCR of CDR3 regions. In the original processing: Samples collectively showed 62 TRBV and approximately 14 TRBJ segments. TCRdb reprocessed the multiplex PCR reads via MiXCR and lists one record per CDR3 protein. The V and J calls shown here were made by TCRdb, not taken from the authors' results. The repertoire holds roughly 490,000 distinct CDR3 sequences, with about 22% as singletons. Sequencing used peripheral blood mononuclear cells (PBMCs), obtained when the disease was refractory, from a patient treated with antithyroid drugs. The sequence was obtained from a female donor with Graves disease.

The CDR3 protein is CACLRGGISNTGELFF. The DNA of the CDR3 is TGTGCCTGCCTTCGAGGGGGTATATCGAACACCGGGGAGCTGTTTTTT. The gene calls are TRBV30 and TRBJ2-2; possible D gene TRBD1, 6 bases. Trimming took 6 bases from V and 0 from J, leaving 17 bases between them. CDR1 is GTSNPN, CDR2 SVGIG, per germline (reference sequence). The CDR3 extends over 16 amino acids.